This T cell receptor beta chain is drawn from a study of T cells after yellow fever vaccination. Study outcomes and limitations: Clonotypes appearing in both CD4 and CD8 compartments existed, and their share was small. Booster sampling recovered most clones from primary vaccination (approximately 97% CD4, 80% to 90% CD8).

Trimming removed 6 bases from V and 11 bases from J; junction bases left unmatched: 4. The length of the CDR3 is 11 residues. Germline assignment: CDR1 MNHEY and CDR2 SVGEGT. TCRdb passed the 5' RACE reads through MiXCR, listing each CDR3 protein once. The sample shows some 420,000 distinct CDR3 sequences, approximately 19% of them seen only once. This clonotype showed up just a few times. Its antigen is undetermined. Sequencing used PBMCs, obtained before the yellow fever booster vaccination. The V call is TRBV6-2 or TRBV6-3, the J call TRBJ2-4, with 7 bases lining up with TRBD2. The sequence was obtained from a man aged 18 to 35 who received the YFV17D yellow fever vaccine. CDR3 coding DNA: TGTGCCAGCAGGGACCGGGGGGTTCAGTACTTC. It is translated as CASRDRGVQYF.